This T cell receptor (beta chain) was obtained from a study of blood T cell repertoires in COVID-19. In the study's own analysis: Researchers report that nucleated cell counts were estimated from reference gene primer amplification. Sequencing used immunoSEQ multiplex PCR; TCRdb keeps in-frame clones, though not all of them. V and J calls and clone size follow that table, whereas D and trimming were derived from the DNA. The data contain approximately 210,000 clones, roughly 88% of them singletons. CDR3 length: 21 amino acids. Germline V CDR1 and CDR2: MDHEN, SYDVKM. V shed 2 bases, J shed 2 bases, and the junction held 19 bases outside the gene matches.

This rearrangement joins TRBV28 to TRBJ1-1, with 11 bases aligning to TRBD1. This receptor was taken from a man aged 18 to 29 with active or convalescent COVID-19. The sample was peripheral blood. The CDR3 DNA reads TGTGCCAGCAGTTTAGCTAACGGACAGGGGGCGGCAGTGTACCGAAACACTGAAGCTTTCTTT. It yields the protein CASSLANGQGAAVYRNTEAFF. Full variable domain (rest looked up from reference TRBV28 and TRBJ1-1): DVKVTQSSRYLVKRTGEKVFLECVQDMDHENMFWYRQDPGLGLRLIYFSYDVKMKEKGDIPEGYSVSREKKERFSLILESASTNQTSMYLCASSLANGQGAAVYRNTEAFFGQGTRLTVV.